A selection of T cell receptor beta chains follows, all from one sample in a study of regulatory T cells in long-lasting Graves disease. In TCRdb, the multiplex PCR reads were re-called with MiXCR into one record per CDR3 protein. This sample has roughly 450,000 distinct CDR3 sequences, with 22% found just once. Specimen: peripheral blood mononuclear cells (PBMCs), collected when the disease was refractory, from a patient treated with antithyroid drugs. The receptors were sampled from a female donor with Graves disease. CDR3s include the opening cysteine and the closing phenylalanine or tryptophan. The D gene is left open where the match is weak. Only part of the rows carry a size: once, few, many, or a class if the clone is expanded.

size: .; D: .; V: TRBV10-2; J: TRBJ2-2; CDR3: CASKSSGELFF; DNA: TGCGCCAGCAAGTCGAGCGGGGAGCTGTTTTTT
size: once; D: .; V: TRBV5-4; J: TRBJ1-4; CDR3: CASSLFDRTSTNEKLFF; DNA: TGTGCCAGCAGCTTGTTCGATAGAACTTCAACTAATGAAAAACTGTTTTTT
size: .; D: .; V: TRBV6-1; J: TRBJ2-3; CDR3: CASSTPAGSTDTQYF; DNA: TGTGCCAGCAGTACCCCCGCGGGAAGCACAGATACGCAGTATTTT
size: few; D: .; V: TRBV5-6; J: TRBJ1-1; CDR3: CASSLLVGNTEAFF; DNA: TGTGCCAGCAGCTTGTTGGTCGGGAACACTGAAGCTTTCTTT
size: many; D: .; V: TRBV12-3/TRBV12-4; J: TRBJ1-4; CDR3: CASSLSTTNEKLFF; DNA: TGTGCCAGCAGTTTGTCCACAACTAATGAAAAACTGTTTTTT
size: .; D: .; V: TRBV29-1; J: TRBJ2-1; CDR3: CSRKGSNEQFF; DNA: TGCAGCCGAAAAGGGAGCAATGAGCAGTTCTTC
size: .; D: .; V: TRBV6-1; J: TRBJ1-2; CDR3: CASSSPYGYTF; DNA: TGTGCCAGCAGCAGTCCCTATGGCTACACCTTC
size: many; D: TRBD2; V: TRBV28; J: TRBJ2-2; CDR3: CASSPGLAGGNTGELFF; DNA: TGTGCCAGCAGTCCAGGACTAGCGGGAGGGAACACCGGGGAGCTGTTTTTT
size: .; D: .; V: TRBV5-4; J: TRBJ1-3; CDR3: CASSLWRSSGNTIYF; DNA: TGTGCCAGCAGCTTGTGGCGGAGCTCTGGAAACACCATATATTTT
size: .; D: TRBD1; V: TRBV30; J: TRBJ2-2; CDR3: CATDRQNTGELFF; DNA: TGTGCCACGGACAGGCAAAACACCGGGGAGCTGTTTTTT
size: few; D: .; V: TRBV20-1; J: TRBJ2-5; CDR3: CSARGGSQETQYF; DNA: TGCAGTGCTAGAGGCGGTAGCCAAGAGACCCAGTACTTC
size: few; D: .; V: TRBV7-9; J: TRBJ2-2; CDR3: CASRTYSNTGELFF; DNA: TGTGCCAGCAGGACCTATTCGAACACCGGGGAGCTGTTTTTT
size: .; D: .; V: TRBV4-3; J: TRBJ1-1; CDR3: CASSQKASIGSEAFF; DNA: TGCGCCAGCAGCCAAAAGGCGTCCATTGGGAGTGAAGCTTTCTTT
size: few; D: .; V: TRBV15; J: TRBJ1-5; CDR3: CATSRAPSHNSNQPQHF; DNA: TGTGCCACCAGCAGAGCCCCCAGTCACAATAGCAATCAGCCCCAGCATTTT
size: many; D: .; V: TRBV20-1; J: TRBJ2-7; CDR3: CSASVGGSSYEQYF; DNA: TGCAGTGCTAGCGTGGGGGGTAGCTCCTACGAGCAGTACTTC
size: many; D: TRBD2; V: TRBV2; J: TRBJ2-2; CDR3: CASFPQGNSGARNTGELFF; DNA: TGTGCCAGCTTTCCCCAGGGAAATAGCGGGGCCAGGAACACCGGGGAGCTGTTTTTT
size: many; D: .; V: TRBV6-1; J: TRBJ1-2; CDR3: CATTGSGGYTF; DNA: TGTGCCACCACCGGGAGTGGTGGCTACACCTTC
size: many; D: TRBD1; V: TRBV7-2; J: TRBJ2-5; CDR3: CASSPDRAYETQYF; DNA: TGTGCCAGCAGCCCTGACAGGGCCTACGAGACCCAGTACTTC
size: .; D: .; V: TRBV10-3; J: TRBJ1-5; CDR3: CAISRGDNQPQHF; DNA: TGTGCCATCAGTCGCGGTGACAATCAGCCCCAGCATTTT
size: few; D: TRBD1; V: TRBV11-3; J: TRBJ2-2; CDR3: CASSSEQGAGGELFF; DNA: TGTGCCAGCAGCTCCGAACAGGGGGCTGGCGGGGAGCTGTTTTTT
size: .; D: TRBD1; V: TRBV30; J: TRBJ2-7; CDR3: CAWSLPGQAYEQYF; DNA: TGTGCCTGGAGTCTTCCGGGACAGGCCTACGAGCAGTACTTC
size: many; D: .; V: TRBV19; J: TRBJ1-5; CDR3: CASSFSRDSNQPQHF; DNA: TGTGCCAGTAGTTTTTCCCGGGACAGCAATCAGCCCCAGCATTTT
size: .; D: TRBD1; V: TRBV2; J: TRBJ2-1; CDR3: CATSYRDRDNEQFF; DNA: TGTGCCACGTCATACCGGGACAGAGACAATGAGCAGTTCTTC
size: once; D: .; V: TRBV4-3; J: TRBJ2-5; CDR3: CASSQEVTTETQYF; DNA: TGCGCCAGCAGCCAAGAGGTAACTACGGAGACCCAGTACTTC
size: many; D: TRBD1; V: TRBV28; J: TRBJ2-7; CDR3: CASGETGGSSYEQYF; DNA: TGTGCCAGCGGGGAGACAGGGGGCAGCTCCTACGAGCAGTACTTC
size: few; D: TRBD1; V: TRBV10-3; J: TRBJ2-7; CDR3: CAISPVGQGYEQYF; DNA: TGTGCCATCAGCCCCGTTGGACAGGGCTACGAGCAGTACTTC
size: few; D: .; V: TRBV7-9; J: TRBJ2-1; CDR3: CASSFRQAAYNEQFF; DNA: TGTGCCAGCAGCTTTAGGCAGGCAGCTTACAATGAGCAGTTCTTC
size: few; D: TRBD1; V: TRBV4-2; J: TRBJ1-4; CDR3: CASSREGALGWEKLFF; DNA: TGTGCCAGCAGCCGAGAGGGGGCACTGGGCTGGGAAAAACTGTTTTTT
size: few; D: .; V: TRBV19; J: TRBJ1-5; CDR3: CASAPGPRQPQHF; DNA: TGTGCCAGCGCCCCGGGGCCGAGGCAGCCCCAGCATTTT
size: few; D: TRBD2; V: TRBV11-2; J: TRBJ2-7; CDR3: CASRQPGLASNEQYF; DNA: TGTGCCAGCAGACAACCGGGACTAGCAAGCAACGAGCAGTACTTC
size: many; D: .; V: TRBV28; J: TRBJ2-2; CDR3: CASSFFRVKSGELFF; DNA: TGTGCCAGCAGTTTTTTCCGGGTCAAGTCTGGGGAGCTGTTTTTT
size: .; D: .; V: TRBV19; J: TRBJ1-2; CDR3: CASSMAVFYGYTF; DNA: TGTGCCAGTAGCATGGCCGTCTTCTATGGCTACACCTTC
size: many; D: TRBD1; V: TRBV28; J: TRBJ1-5; CDR3: CASGTADQPQHF; DNA: TGTGCCAGCGGGACAGCCGATCAGCCCCAGCATTTT
size: .; D: .; V: TRBV24-1; J: TRBJ2-2; CDR3: CATSGWGGRTGELFF; DNA: TGTGCCACTTCGGGATGGGGGGGCAGAACCGGGGAGCTGTTTTTT
size: .; D: .; V: TRBV6-1; J: TRBJ1-5; CDR3: CASSAQSQPQHF; DNA: TGTGCCAGCAGTGCCCAGAGTCAGCCCCAGCATTTT
size: many; D: TRBD1; V: TRBV29-1; J: TRBJ2-7; CDR3: CSVEGSGTGGNEQYF; DNA: TGCAGCGTTGAGGGCTCCGGGACAGGGGGCAACGAGCAGTACTTC
size: .; D: .; V: TRBV7-2; J: TRBJ2-5; CDR3: CASSLAGSGPQQETQYF; DNA: TGTGCCAGCAGCTTAGCAGGATCAGGACCCCAACAAGAGACCCAGTACTTC
size: many; D: .; V: TRBV12-3/TRBV12-4; J: TRBJ1-5; CDR3: CASSLSQPQHF; DNA: TGTGCCAGCAGTTTATCTCAGCCCCAGCATTTT
size: few; D: .; V: TRBV7-6; J: TRBJ2-5; CDR3: CASTRRGFEETQYF; DNA: TGTGCCAGCACTCGACGGGGATTCGAAGAGACCCAGTACTTC
size: many; D: TRBD1; V: TRBV29-1; J: TRBJ2-5; CDR3: CSVSRTPGQGGVETQYF; DNA: TGCAGCGTCTCTAGAACTCCGGGACAGGGAGGAGTAGAGACCCAGTACTTC
size: .; D: .; V: TRBV3-1; J: TRBJ1-1; CDR3: CASSQDRDLNTEAFF; DNA: TGTGCCAGCAGCCAAGACCGGGACTTGAACACTGAAGCTTTCTTT
size: many; D: .; V: TRBV5-1; J: TRBJ1-1; CDR3: CASTRGYGTEAFF; DNA: TGCGCCAGCACCCGCGGGTATGGCACTGAAGCTTTCTTT
size: .; D: .; V: TRBV4-3; J: TRBJ2-5; CDR3: CASSQGLGGGLETQYF; DNA: TGCGCCAGCAGCCAAGGTCTGGGTGGGGGCCTAGAGACCCAGTACTTC
size: .; D: .; V: TRBV20-1; J: TRBJ2-1; CDR3: CSARVRLIPRNEQFF; DNA: TGCAGTGCTAGAGTACGACTGATCCCGAGAAATGAGCAGTTCTTC
size: few; D: TRBD2; V: TRBV6-1; J: TRBJ2-2; CDR3: CASSRAGGVTGELFF; DNA: TGTGCCAGCAGTCGAGCGGGAGGAGTCACCGGGGAGCTGTTTTTT
size: many; D: .; V: TRBV28; J: TRBJ2-7; CDR3: CASSAGQHYEQYF; DNA: TGTGCCAGCAGTGCGGGACAGCACTACGAGCAGTACTTC
size: .; D: .; V: TRBV5-1; J: TRBJ2-7; CDR3: CASSLPDRAATTYEQYF; DNA: TGCGCCAGCAGCCTGCCCGATCGTGCGGCCACTACCTACGAGCAGTACTTC
size: .; D: .; V: TRBV9; J: TRBJ1-5; CDR3: CASGALGQPQHF; DNA: TGTGCCAGCGGGGCCCTTGGTCAGCCCCAGCATTTT
size: once; D: TRBD2; V: TRBV24-1; J: TRBJ2-1; CDR3: CATSDPSGTSGLYNEQFF; DNA: TGTGCCACCAGTGACCCTTCCGGGACTAGCGGGCTTTACAATGAGCAGTTCTTC
size: once; D: .; V: TRBV5-1; J: TRBJ1-3; CDR3: CASSLDKDSGNTIYF; DNA: TGCGCCAGCAGCTTGGATAAGGACTCTGGAAACACCATATATTTT
size: .; D: .; V: TRBV5-5; J: TRBJ1-6; CDR3: CASSRDPNSPLHF; DNA: TGTGCCAGCAGCCGAGACCCTAATTCACCCCTCCACTTT
size: .; D: .; V: TRBV12-3/TRBV12-4; J: TRBJ2-6; CDR3: CASSETTLLSGANVLTF; DNA: TGTGCCAGCAGTGAGACTACCCTTCTATCTGGGGCCAACGTCCTGACTTTC
size: many; D: TRBD1; V: TRBV28; J: TRBJ1-2; CDR3: CASTGQPFYGYTF; DNA: TGTGCCAGCACGGGACAGCCCTTCTATGGCTACACCTTC